Shown below are 10 T cell receptor beta chains from a single sample sequenced in a study of T cell responses to AZD1222 COVID-19 vaccine (dated by TCRdb to the early 2020s). The protocol used for the library was the immunoSEQ multiplex PCR assay. TCRdb holds this immuneACCESS table with in-frame rearrangements only. Some clones are missing; in checked studies, unresolved V genes explain under half, and the rest has no known cause. This sample gives roughly 100,000 clones in total; around 90% of them show up just once. Just under 3% of the sample belongs to the ten largest clones. Per the publication, the time point label means: baseline before first vaccination. The source was peripheral blood, collected on day 0 of AZD1222 vaccination. All receptors derive from an adult in good health.

The CDR3: CASSLSGGSGRNTEAFF. The CDR3 bases are TGTGCCAGCAGCTTGTCCGGGGGTTCGGGGCGGAACACTGAAGCTTTCTTT. V usage is TRBV5-6 and J usage is TRBJ1-1; TRBD1 might be the D (5 bases). Per germline, CDR1 SGHDT and CDR2 YYEEEE. The length of the CDR3 is 17 residues. V was shortened by 1 base and J by 1 base, with 17 bases between the two germline ends.

J is TRBJ2-7 and V is TRBV27; 8 bases align to TRBD1. The germline V gene has CDR1 MNHEY and CDR2 SMNVEV (reference sequence). The trim removed 1 base at V and 2 bases at J, leaving 10 bases unmatched. The CDR3 totals 17 residues. The CDR3 loop reads CASSLLVTGGITYEQYF. The DNA of the CDR3 is TGTGCCAGCAGTTTATTGGTAACAGGGGGGATTACCTACGAGCAGTACTTC.

The CDR3 DNA is TGTGCCAGCAGCTTAGGAGTAGCGGGCCTCAGCACAGATACGCAGTATTTT. Translated, it gives CASSLGVAGLSTDTQYF. The chain employs TRBV7-8 and TRBJ2-3; TRBD2 matches at 7 bases. The length of the CDR3 is 17 residues. Trimming took 1 base from V and 0 from J; bases not matched to a gene: 7. The germline CDR1 and CDR2 sequences are SGHVS and FQNEAQ.

The chain is built from TRBV11-2 and TRBJ2-2; 7 bases line up with TRBD1. CDR3 size: 16 residues. Germline V lookup: CDR1 SGHAT, CDR2 FQNNGV. J was trimmed by 1 base and V by 3 bases; bases with no gene match: 5. The CDR3 nucleotides are TGTGCCAGCAGCTTTCATGGGACAGTGAACACCGGGGAGCTGTTTTTT. It is translated as CASSFHGTVNTGELFF.

J is TRBJ2-1 and V is TRBV2, with 11 bases that match TRBD2. The J segment lost 10 bases and the V segment lost 7 bases, leaving 9 bases of the junction unmatched. Germline V gives CDR1 SNHLY, CDR2 FYNNEI. CDR3 length: 14 amino acids. The CDR3 reads CASTQGTSGSEQFF. The DNA for the CDR3 is TGTGCCAGCACTCAAGGGACTAGCGGTTCGGAGCAGTTCTTC.

The chain carries TRBV12-3 or TRBV12-4 and TRBJ2-2; D possibly corresponds to TRBD1 (5 bases). The V gene lost 10 bases and the J gene lost 4 bases, with 13 bases spanning the gap. CDR3 length: 13 residues. CDR3 amino acids: CATRQISTGELFF. Here the CDR3 DNA reads TGTGCCACGAGACAGATTAGCACCGGGGAGCTGTTTTTT.

CDR3 sequence: CASSQDAGFNEQYF. The DNA of the CDR3 is TGTGCCAGCAGCCAAGATGCAGGGTTCAACGAGCAGTACTTC. The chain carries TRBV3-1 (or the pseudogene TRBV3-2) and TRBJ2-7, with D perhaps matching TRBD1 (5 bases). Germline V gene sequence: CDR1 LGHDT, CDR2 YNNKEL (reference sequence). The CDR3 is 14 amino acids. Trimming took 0 bases from V and 5 from J, leaving 11 bases between them.

As DNA, the CDR3 is TGTGCCACCAGTGAGCCTCCGGGACAGGGGAAGGACTACGAGCAGTACGTC. Translating gives CATSEPPGQGKDYEQYV. This sequence joins TRBV24-1 and TRBJ2-7, with TRBD1 identical over 10 bases. This CDR3 region has 17 residues. Germline V CDR1 and CDR2: KGHDR, SFDVKD. V was clipped by 4 bases and J by 3 bases; unmatched bases: 11.

The genes are TRBV9 and TRBJ1-5; D is uncertain. Trimming pared 0 bases from V and 1 base from J, leaving 5 bases between. The CDR3 runs to 14 residues. Germline lookup yields CDR1 SGDLS and CDR2 YYNGEE. The CDR3 region is CASSVGGSNQPQHF. The CDR3 bases are TGTGCCAGCAGCGTAGGGGGAAGCAATCAGCCCCAGCATTTT.

This clone has a single count. The chain combines TRBV7-3 with TRBJ2-1, with a weak D call TRBD2 (5 bases). This CDR3 is built from 14 residues. The V end was cut by 5 bases, the J end by 4 bases, with 12 bases between. Germline lookup yields CDR1 SGHTA and CDR2 FQGTGA. This CDR3 is CASSERTGYNEQFF. Written as DNA, the CDR3 is TGTGCCAGCAGCGAGAGGACGGGATACAATGAGCAGTTCTTC.